This T cell receptor (beta chain) was recovered during a study of T cells in Graves' hyperthyroidism and ophthalmopathy. Findings and limits, study-wide: Most thyroid clonotypes that were expanded above 0.001 also turned up in blood.

Using RNA transcripts as the source, TCR beta CDR3 regions were amplified. Researchers ran a first-round RT-PCR on the TCR CDR3 using the HTBI primer set. TCRdb re-called the multiplex PCR reads through MiXCR, storing one row per CDR3 protein. Here the sample spans 750,000 to 950,000 distinct CDR3 sequences, more than 30% being singletons. This clonotype was counted once. Antigen: not known. Between the trimmed V and J ends, which lost 6 bases and 4 bases, there was a span of 10 bases. This CDR3 is 12 amino acids long. Germline CDR1 reads SQVTM; CDR2 reads ANQGSEA. The sample comprised blood. The rearrangement links TRBV29-1 to TRBJ1-3, with no clear D. This clonotype originated in a man aged 18-30 years with Graves' hyperthyroidism. CDR3 bases: TGCAGCGTCGAACAACAGGGAAACACCATATATTTT. It specifies CSVEQQGNTIYF. Complete variable domain (other parts from reference TRBV29-1 and TRBJ1-3): SAVISQKPSRDICQRGTSLTIQCQVDSQVTMMFWYRQQPGQSLTLIATANQGSEATYESGFVIDKFPISRPNLTFSTLTVSNMSPEDSSIYLCSVEQQGNTIYFGEGSWLTVV.